The next 32 T cell receptor beta chains were all read from a single sample in a study of T-cell reconstitution after alpha-beta-depleted transplantation in children. Using unique molecular identifiers, the investigators prepared the TCRbeta library. Each CDR3 protein is one row after TCRdb ran MiXCR on the PCR reads. The sample holds about 580,000 distinct CDR3 sequences, 25% to 30% seen once. The sample here was PBMCs, taken before TCRalphabeta/CD19-depleted stem cell transplant. These receptors were taken from a boy under two years old with Wiskott-Aldrich syndrome, due to receive a stem cell transplant.

The chain carries TRBV20-1 and TRBJ2-1, with TRBD2 identical over 8 bases. Germline loops: CDR1 DFQATT, CDR2 SNEGSKA (reference sequence). This CDR3 is 14 amino acids long. Trimming took 0 bases from V and 6 from J; bases not matched to a gene: 4. CDR3 amino acids: CSARDWTSSNEQFF. The CDR3 DNA follows: TGCAGTGCTAGAGATTGGACTAGCAGCAATGAGCAGTTCTTC.

The chain employs TRBV5-1 and TRBJ2-2; D might be TRBD1 (5 bases). This CDR3 comprises 15 residues. Trimming stripped 4 bases from V and 2 bases from J, with 12 bases between. Germline V lookup: CDR1 SGHRS, CDR2 YFSETQ. In nucleotides, the CDR3 is TGCGCCAGCAGCACAGGACCAGCAAACACCGGGGAGCTGTTTTTT. It yields the protein CASSTGPANTGELFF.

This clonotype was seen a few times. V is TRBV27 and J is TRBJ1-6; tentatively, D is TRBD1 (5 bases). Germline assignment: CDR1 MNHEY and CDR2 SMNVEV (reference sequence). The CDR3 length is 17 residues. V lost 3 bases and J lost 0, with 12 bases in between. The CDR3 DNA reads TGTGCCAGCAGTTTTTTCGGGGGTAGCTCCTATAATTCACCCCTCCACTTT. The encoded protein is CASSFFGGSSYNSPLHF.

The chain combines TRBV10-1 with TRBJ2-1; the D gene could be TRBD1 or TRBD2 (5 bases each). Trimming removed 5 bases from V and 9 bases from J, with 11 bases in between. CDR3 length: 12 residues. Germline CDR1 is WNHNN and CDR2 is SYGVQD (reference sequence). The CDR3 DNA reads TGCGCCAGCAGTTCCCCCGGGGCTGAGCAGTTCTTC. This gives the protein CASSSPGAEQFF.

The genes are TRBV10-3 and TRBJ2-2, with 9 bases that match TRBD1. The CDR3 is 15 residues long. After removal of 7 bases from V and 5 bases from J, the junction contained 8 bases not matched to a gene. Germline V gene data show CDR1 as ENHRY and CDR2 as SYGVKD. The CDR3 is CAIKATGGFTGELFF. The CDR3 coding sequence is TGTGCCATCAAAGCGACAGGGGGTTTTACCGGGGAGCTGTTTTTT.

This clonotype was counted a few times. The rearrangement joins TRBV10-3 to TRBJ2-3, with 7 bases aligning to TRBD2. The CDR3 length is 12 residues. V shed 6 bases, J shed 6 bases, and the junction held 3 bases outside the gene matches. Germline CDR1 ENHRY, CDR2 SYGVKD. The CDR3: CAIRASGDTQYF. In DNA form, the CDR3 reads TGTGCCATCAGGGCTAGCGGCGATACGCAGTATTTT.

This rearrangement joins TRBV7-2 to TRBJ1-6; a weak D match, TRBD1 (5 bases). CDR3 length: 14 residues. Trimming cost V 5 bases and J 7 bases, with 12 bases left between them. Germline V CDR1 and CDR2: SGHTA, FQGNSA. DNA of the CDR3: TGTGCCAGCAGCCCGGTGAAGGGGAATTCACCCCTCCACTTT. Its protein is CASSPVKGNSPLHF.

This clonotype was observed once. This chain links TRBV11-2 with TRBJ2-1, with D possibly matching TRBD1 (6 bases). The CDR3 is 17 amino acids. With 1 base removed from V and 0 bases from J, the gap between germline ends came to 13 bases. Germline loops: CDR1 SGHAT, CDR2 FQNNGV. CDR3 amino acids: CASSLVTGLSSYNEQFF. In DNA form, the CDR3 reads TGTGCCAGCAGCTTAGTAACAGGGTTAAGCTCCTACAATGAGCAGTTCTTC.

The rearrangement uses TRBV20-1 and TRBJ2-7, with 7 bases that match TRBD2. The CDR3 contains 18 residues. The germline CDR1 and CDR2 sequences are DFQATT and SNEGSKA (reference sequence). J gave up 0 bases and V 0 bases, and 14 bases lay outside the gene matches. The CDR3 reads CSARDPRLLASGSYEQYF. The CDR3 DNA reads TGCAGTGCTAGAGATCCCCGCCTTCTGGCTAGCGGCTCCTACGAGCAGTACTTC.

J is TRBJ1-1 and V is TRBV30, with a possible D match to TRBD1 (6 bases). The length of the CDR3 is 14 residues. The V end lost 2 bases, the J end lost 5 bases, and 15 bases lay between the germline ends. Germline V gene sequence: CDR1 GTSNPN, CDR2 SVGIG (reference sequence). The DNA of the CDR3 is TGTGCCTGGAGTACTGACAGGATGGTGACTGAAGCTTTCTTT. It codes for CAWSTDRMVTEAFF.

This clonotype was observed a few times. The chain joins TRBV12-3 or TRBV12-4 to TRBJ2-1; possible D gene TRBD1, 5 bases. V was trimmed by 2 bases and J by 5 bases, leaving 13 bases between them. This CDR3 is 15 amino acids long. This CDR3 is CASSLRGIGHNEQFF. CDR3 nucleotides: TGTGCCAGCAGTTTAAGGGGCATTGGTCACAATGAGCAGTTCTTC.

A few counts support this clonotype. The rearrangement joins TRBV7-9 to TRBJ2-7; D is ambiguous. CDR3 length equals 15 residues. CDR1 SEHNR and CDR2 FQNEAQ come from the germline V gene (reference sequence). V lost 1 base and J 7 bases, leaving 17 bases between the germline ends. Written as DNA, the CDR3 is TGTGCCAGCAGCTTAGGGCCACGGCTTTCTAGGGAGCAGTACTTC. This encodes CASSLGPRLSREQYF.

This rearrangement joins TRBV7-2 to TRBJ1-5; D is unresolved. V was shortened by 2 bases and J by 5 bases, with 10 bases between the two germline ends. The CDR3 sequence is 14 residues long. In germline, CDR1 is SGHTA, CDR2 FQGNSA. In DNA form, the CDR3 reads TGTGCCAGCAGCTTAACATTGGCATATCAGCCCCAGCATTTT. Residues: CASSLTLAYQPQHF.

The rearrangement uses TRBV5-1 and TRBJ2-7; tentatively, D is TRBD1 or TRBD2 (5 bases each). Looked up from germline, CDR1 is SGHRS and CDR2 is YFSETQ. This CDR3 spans 16 amino acids. V lost 4 bases and J lost 0, with 17 bases in between. The CDR3 bases are TGCGCCAGCAGCAGGGCCGAGCCTGGGGGCTCCTACGAGCAGTACTTC. The encoded protein is CASSRAEPGGSYEQYF.

The rearrangement uses TRBV19 and TRBJ1-5; TRBD1 is a possible D gene (6 bases). Between the trimmed V and J ends, which lost 7 bases and 0 bases, there was a span of 16 bases. This CDR3 contains 16 residues. Germline V lookup: CDR1 LNHDA, CDR2 SQIVND (reference sequence). The CDR3 here is CASKATGLYSNQPQHF. The CDR3 coding sequence is TGTGCCAGTAAAGCGACAGGCCTTTATAGCAATCAGCCCCAGCATTTT.

This clonotype was counted only a few times. V and J are TRBV20-1 and TRBJ2-3; TRBD2 agrees at 13 bases. The CDR3 covers 15 residues. The V segment lost 5 bases and the J segment 6 bases; nucleotides outside the gene matches: 8. Germline V gene lookup returns CDR1 DFQATT and CDR2 SNEGSKA (reference sequence). Here the CDR3 reads CSAYKGLAGMDTQYF. The CDR3 DNA reads TGCAGTGCTTATAAGGGACTAGCGGGAATGGATACGCAGTATTTT.

The chain carries TRBV12-3 or TRBV12-4 and TRBJ2-5; D may be TRBD1 (6 bases). This CDR3 is 14 amino acids long. V was pared by 2 bases and J by 5 bases, with 12 bases between. In DNA, the CDR3 is TGTGCCAGCAGTTTAAGGGGGAAGAGGGAGACCCAGTACTTC. Protein: CASSLRGKRETQYF.

In its sample, this clonotype was seen many times. The chain recombines TRBV12-3 or TRBV12-4 with TRBJ2-2; D unresolved. V lost 6 bases and J lost 1, with 9 bases in between. The CDR3 runs to 14 residues. Written as DNA, the CDR3 is TGTGCCAGCAGCTGGACGGTGAACACCGGGGAGCTGTTTTTT. Translation gives CASSWTVNTGELFF.

This clonotype was seen a few times. The rearrangement links TRBV20-1 to TRBJ2-1; 10 bases are shared with TRBD2. The V and J ends lost 3 bases and 0 bases, in that order; junction bases with no gene match: 5. This CDR3 spans 16 amino acids. From germline, CDR1 is DFQATT and CDR2 SNEGSKA (reference sequence). CDR3 amino acids: CSASVPSGSSYNEQFF. The CDR3 region has the DNA TGCAGTGCTAGTGTCCCTAGCGGGAGCTCCTACAATGAGCAGTTCTTC.

The chain joins TRBV10-3 to TRBJ2-1; the D call may be TRBD1 or TRBD2 (6 bases each). Trimming shortened V by 4 bases and J by 7 bases, and 8 bases separated the two germline ends. The germline gives CDR1 ENHRY, CDR2 SYGVKD. The CDR3 covers 12 residues. The CDR3 sequence: CAISVGGNEQFF. DNA of the CDR3: TGTGCCATCAGTGTAGGGGGGAATGAGCAGTTCTTC.

The V and J genes are TRBV6-2 or TRBV6-3 and TRBJ2-4, with TRBD1 identical over 10 bases. V was pared by 7 bases and J by 6 bases, with 6 bases of the junction left unmatched. The length of the CDR3 is 14 residues. The germline V gene encodes CDR1 MNHEY and CDR2 SVGEGT. Here the CDR3 reads CASTPDRGRNIQYF. The CDR3 nucleotides are TGTGCCAGCACCCCGGACAGGGGGAGAAACATTCAGTACTTC.

V is TRBV12-3 or TRBV12-4 and J is TRBJ2-7, with D possibly TRBD1 on 5 matching bases. Trimming cost V 6 bases and J 0 bases, with 12 bases left between them. CDR3 length: 14 amino acids. The CDR3 DNA reads as TGTGCCAGCAGCCGCTCCGACAGCTCCTACGAGCAGTACTTC. Amino acids: CASSRSDSSYEQYF.

The chain carries TRBV20-1 and TRBJ1-1; D is unresolved. Germline CDR1 reads DFQATT; CDR2 reads SNEGSKA (reference sequence). V gave up 1 base and J gave up 0 bases, with 9 bases separating them. The CDR3 is made up of 14 amino acids. CDR3 bases: TGCAGTGCTAGAGCGAGGAGTATGAACACTGAAGCTTTCTTT. It specifies CSARARSMNTEAFF.

This chain connects TRBV20-1 to TRBJ2-7; perhaps TRBD2 as D (6 bases). V lost 6 bases, J lost 7 bases, and 13 bases lay in between. The germline V gene encodes CDR1 DFQATT and CDR2 SNEGSKA (reference sequence). The CDR3 contains 11 residues. CDR3 protein: CSANSGQEQYF. Written as DNA, the CDR3 is TGCAGTGCCAATAGCGGCCAGGAGCAGTACTTC.

The chain employs TRBV20-1 and TRBJ2-5; the match to TRBD1 covers 7 bases. There are 15 residues in the CDR3. The V gene end was trimmed by 6 bases and the J gene end by 1 base; junction bases not matched to a gene: 11. The germline V gene encodes CDR1 DFQATT and CDR2 SNEGSKA (reference sequence). CDR3 in amino acids: CSAQRDSRRQETQYF. For the CDR3, the DNA is TGCAGTGCCCAGAGGGACAGCCGGCGCCAAGAGACCCAGTACTTC.

V and J are TRBV10-3 and TRBJ2-7; 7 bases map to TRBD2. CDR1 ENHRY and CDR2 SYGVKD come from the germline V gene. Trimming at V came to 2 bases and at J to 2 bases, leaving 3 bases not matched to a gene. This CDR3 comprises 14 residues. CDR3 protein: CAISETSETYEQYF. CDR3 in DNA: TGTGCCATCAGTGAGACTAGCGAGACCTACGAGCAGTACTTC.

The rearrangement uses TRBV12-3 or TRBV12-4 and TRBJ2-3; tentative D call: TRBD2 (7 bases). V dropped 5 bases and J dropped 2 bases, with 17 bases sitting between them. This CDR3 has 16 residues. As DNA, the CDR3 is TGTGCCAGCAGTCCCCGGGGGGCGGGGTACACAGATACGCAGTATTTT. It is translated as CASSPRGAGYTDTQYF.

The chain joins TRBV25-1 to TRBJ2-5; D may be TRBD1 or TRBD2 (5 bases each). The V gene's germline CDR1 is MGHDK and CDR2 SYGVNS. CDR3 size: 15 residues. Trimming removed 0 bases from V and 1 base from J, with 9 bases in between. The CDR3 loop is CASSEYRGPQETQYF. The CDR3 coding sequence is TGTGCCAGCAGTGAATACCGGGGACCCCAAGAGACCCAGTACTTC.

This clonotype was seen a few times. This CDR3 is CASSPDPSGQGNQPQHF. The CDR3 DNA sequence: TGCGCCAGCAGCCCGGACCCCTCAGGACAGGGCAATCAGCCCCAGCATTTT. The genes are TRBV5-1 and TRBJ1-5; 7 bases line up with TRBD1. CDR1 SGHRS and CDR2 YFSETQ come from the germline V gene. The junction had 12 bases not matched to a gene; V was cut back by 4 bases and J by 2 bases. This CDR3 is built from 17 residues.

The J gene is TRBJ2-3, the V gene TRBV20-1; TRBD2 aligns across 15 bases. V dropped 6 bases and J dropped 6; count of bases not matched to a gene: 7. This CDR3 comprises 15 residues. Germline values: CDR1 DFQATT, CDR2 SNEGSKA (reference sequence). The CDR3 protein is CSARTSGRAPDTQYF. CDR3 DNA: TGCAGTGCGCGGACTAGCGGGAGGGCCCCGGATACGCAGTATTTT.

In regard to this clonotype: An end of the junction does not agree with germline; a read error may underlie this. The chain combines TRBV20-1 with TRBJ2-1; TRBD1 matches 7 bases. Germline CDR1 DFQATT, CDR2 SNEGSKA (reference sequence). The CDR3 contains 11 residues. The CDR3 protein is CSARQGDLLWF. CDR3 DNA: TGCAGTGCTAGACAGGGGGACCTTTTGTGGTTC.

This clonotype was seen a few times. The DNA of the CDR3 is TGCGCCAGCAGCTTGGACCCACGGGGGGGTCAGCCCCAGCATTTT. Encoded protein: CASSLDPRGGQPQHF. V usage is TRBV5-1 and J usage is TRBJ1-5; weak D call: TRBD1 (5 bases). This CDR3 comprises 15 residues. Between the trimmed V and J ends, which lost 0 bases and 6 bases, there was a span of 13 bases. Germline CDR1 reads SGHRS; CDR2 reads YFSETQ. The whole variable domain, remainder taken from reference TRBV5-1 and TRBJ1-5, is KAGVTQTPRYLIKTRGQQVTLSCSPISGHRSVSWYQQTPGQGLQFLFEYFSETQRNKGNFPGRFSGRQFSNSRSEMNVSTLELGDSALYLCASSLDPRGGQPQHFGDGTRLSIL.